The source of this T cell receptor beta chain is a study of regulatory T cells in long-lasting Graves disease. Trimming took 7 bases from V and 9 from J, leaving 13 bases between them. The length of the CDR3 is 13 residues. The time point here: newly diagnosed GD, antithyroid drugs for less than 3 months. After RNA was extracted from PBMCs, the TCR library was made from it. The patients were drawn from one endocrinology department in Xi'an, China. The authors built TCR beta libraries using iRepertoire HTBI primers and Arm-PCR of CDR3 regions. TCRdb re-called the multiplex PCR reads with MiXCR, one entry per CDR3 protein. The sample has under 300,000 distinct CDR3 sequences; around 19% are singletons.

This sequence joins TRBV12-3 or TRBV12-4 and TRBJ1-6; tentatively, D is TRBD1 (5 bases). The TCR sequence derives from a female donor with Graves disease. This specimen consisted of peripheral blood mononuclear cells (PBMCs), obtained at new diagnosis, from a patient treated with antithyroid drugs. The CDR3 DNA reads as TGTGCCAGCACCAAACAGGTTGCTTCACCCCTCCACTTT. Protein: CASTKQVASPLHF.